Detailed here is one T cell receptor beta chain. Other DNA sequences in the sample encode the same CDR3. Produced via immunoSEQ multiplex PCR; TCRdb's table is partial and in-frame only. The sample comprises a few hundred thousand clones, 70% to 90% of which are singletons, and 5.5% to 6% rests with the top ten. This sample is part of a study of blood T cell repertoires in COVID-19. Study at large: Sources were T cells, B-cell-depleted T cells, or PBMCs; the material itself was cDNA or gDNA.

This clonotype originated in a woman aged 25 to 39 who had recovered from COVID-19. Sequenced sample: PBMCs or T cells enriched from blood (not recorded which).

The CDR3: CASSERGAGNQPQHF. The CDR3, as DNA: TGTGCCAGCAGTGAACGGGGGGCTGGGAATCAGCCCCAGCATTTT. The V gene is TRBV2, the J gene TRBJ1-5, with D possibly matching TRBD1 (6 bases). Trimming removed 2 bases at V and 4 bases at J, with 12 bases between. CDR1 and CDR2 from the germline V gene are SNHLY and FYNNEI. The CDR3 has 15 residues.